A selection of T cell receptor beta chains follows, all from one sample in a study of beta chain features in type 1 diabetes. TCRdb's table, derived via immunoSEQ multiplex PCR, lists solely in-frame clones and lacks some. In the table there are around 250,000 clones, 27% of which are singletons. Sample: central memory CD4+ T cells from blood. The origin of the receptors is a man aged 25-40 years in good health. Each CDR3 is given with its conserved first and last residue. The D gene is left open where the match is weak. The size field is filled for only some rows; it gives once, few, many or a size class.

NA	TRBV14	TRBJ2-3	NA	CASSFSGTSTDTQYF	TGTGCCAGCAGCTTCAGCGGAACTAGCACAGATACGCAGTATTTT
NA	TRBV4-3	TRBJ2-6	TRBD1	CASSQQGAGANVLTF	TGCGCCAGCAGCCAACAGGGGGCTGGGGCCAACGTCCTGACTTTC
NA	TRBV6-5	TRBJ2-7	TRBD1	CASSYSDRGSYEQYF	TGTGCCAGCAGTTACTCCGACAGGGGCTCCTACGAGCAGTACTTC
NA	TRBV5-1	TRBJ1-4	TRBD1	CASSSGTASEKLFF	TGCGCCAGCAGTTCTGGGACAGCATCTGAAAAACTGTTTTTT
few	TRBV30	TRBJ2-5	TRBD1	CAWSTTGGSGTQYF	TGTGCCTGGAGCACGACAGGGGGATCGGGGACCCAGTACTTC
NA	TRBV9	TRBJ1-1	NA	CASSVGGENTEAFF	TGTGCCAGCAGCGTAGGGGGGGAGAACACTGAAGCTTTCTTT
few	TRBV28	TRBJ2-1	NA	CASSLLLGGGNEQFF	TGTGCCAGCAGTTTGTTACTAGGAGGAGGCAATGAGCAGTTCTTC
NA	TRBV30	TRBJ2-5	NA	CAWSGRANEKETQYF	TGTGCCTGGAGTGGGAGGGCCAATGAAAAAGAGACCCAGTACTTC
few	TRBV7-9	TRBJ2-1	TRBD2	CASSSFALLAGMNEQFF	TGTGCCAGCAGCTCCTTCGCGTTACTAGCGGGTATGAATGAGCAGTTCTTC
NA	TRBV11-2	TRBJ2-1	TRBD2	CASSLASGAYNEQFF	TGTGCCAGCAGCTTAGCTAGCGGAGCCTACAATGAGCAGTTCTTC
NA	TRBV19	TRBJ2-1	NA	CASSMPSGTRTFEQFF	TGTGCCAGTAGTATGCCCTCCGGGACTCGAACATTTGAGCAGTTCTTC
few	TRBV30	TRBJ2-7	NA	CAWSVSVRGSYEQYF	TGTGCCTGGAGTGTATCAGTCAGAGGCTCCTACGAGCAGTACTTC
few	TRBV5-5	TRBJ2-4	NA	CASSSWTGGRYF	TGTGCCAGCAGCTCCTGGACGGGCGGAAGGTACTTC
NA	TRBV30	TRBJ1-2	NA	CAGPGQGRYGYTF	TGTGCCGGACCAGGTCAGGGGCGGTATGGCTACACCTTC
NA	TRBV5-1	TRBJ2-7	NA	CASREGRASPRSYEQYF	TGCGCCAGCAGAGAGGGTCGGGCCTCACCCCGCTCCTACGAGCAGTACTTC
NA	TRBV9	TRBJ1-2	TRBD1	CASSVFTGTGLGGYTF	TGTGCCAGCAGCGTCTTTACCGGGACAGGGCTTGGTGGCTACACCTTC
NA	TRBV27	TRBJ2-7	NA	CASSFHQRQPEYEQYF	TGTGCCAGCAGTTTTCACCAGCGGCAACCCGAATACGAGCAGTACTTC
few	TRBV16	TRBJ2-7	TRBD1	CASSQRAIGQGGYEQYF	TGTGCCAGCAGCCAAAGGGCAATTGGACAGGGAGGTTACGAGCAGTACTTC
NA	TRBV20-1	TRBJ2-3	NA	CSARKGDTQYF	TGCAGTGCTAGGAAAGGGGATACGCAGTATTTT
few	TRBV5-1	TRBJ1-4	NA	CASSPSAYNEKLFF	TGCGCCAGCAGCCCGTCGGCTTACAATGAAAAACTGTTTTTT
few	TRBV7-2	TRBJ1-5	NA	CASSLLRDQPQHF	TGTGCCAGCAGCTTATTGCGGGATCAGCCCCAGCATTTT
few	TRBV4-2	TRBJ2-5	TRBD2	CASSQDTAGGKETQYF	TGTGCCAGCAGCCAAGATACGGCGGGGGGGAAAGAGACCCAGTACTTC